The 13 T cell receptor beta chains presented below share a single source sample, sequenced in a study of blood T cells in healthy people across ages. The second PCR ran roughly 7 to 12 cycles with a sample-barcoded 5' primer and J-beta primers. From the 5' RACE reads, TCRdb called clonotypes with MiXCR, one entry per CDR3 protein. The table includes 1.5 million to 2 million distinct CDR3 sequences, roughly two fifths detected once. Specimen: blood. These receptors all stem from a human donor in good health.

Note on this clonotype: Mismatch with germline at one junction end may stem from a read error. The V gene is TRBV6-5, the J gene TRBJ2-6; D is ambiguous. CDR1 and CDR2 (germline): MNHEY, SVGAGI. This CDR3 is 14 amino acids long. This CDR3 is CTSSPMTGANVLTF. The CDR3 DNA reads as TGTACCAGCAGTCCTATGACTGGGGCCAACGTCCTGACTTTC.

The rearrangement uses TRBV20-1 and TRBJ2-6, with 12 bases identical to TRBD2. Germline values: CDR1 DFQATT, CDR2 SNEGSKA (reference sequence). The CDR3 extends over 14 amino acids. Trimming took 7 bases from V and 2 from J; bases not matched to a gene: 0. CDR3 nucleotide sequence: TGCAGTGGACTAGCGGGGGCTGGGGCCAACGTCCTGACTTTC. Encoded protein: CSGLAGAGANVLTF.

This chain connects TRBV7-3 to TRBJ2-3, with 9 nucleotides matching TRBD2. CDR1 SGHTA and CDR2 FQGTGA come from the germline V gene. The CDR3 has 18 amino acids. V shed 2 bases and J 4 bases; nucleotides not matched to a gene: 13. The CDR3 coding sequence is TGTGCCAGCAGCTTAGAAGGGCGTTTGCGGGGGGGCCCAGATACGCAGTATTTT. It yields the protein CASSLEGRLRGGPDTQYF. Complete variable domain (other parts from reference TRBV7-3 and TRBJ2-3): GAGVSQTPSNKVTEKGKYVELRCDPISGHTALYWYRQSLGQGPEFLIYFQGTGAADDSGLPNDRFFAVRPEGSVSTLKIQRTERGDSAVYLCASSLEGRLRGGPDTQYFGPGTRLTVL.

This clonotype was counted at least ten times. This chain connects TRBV4-1 to TRBJ2-7; D may correspond to TRBD1 or TRBD2 (5 bases each). Trimming took off 2 bases at V and 3 bases at J, with 14 bases between the two ends. Germline V CDR1 and CDR2: MGHRA, YSYEKL. CDR3 size: 15 residues. CDR3 protein: CASSQRGDGHYEQYF. DNA for the CDR3: TGCGCCAGCAGCCAACGTGGGGACGGGCACTACGAGCAGTACTTC.

This clonotype was seen only a few times. This rearrangement joins TRBV5-1 to TRBJ2-4; no reliable D call. The assigned J gene may be wrong: the sequence end matches TRBJ2-7 better. Germline values: CDR1 SGHRS, CDR2 YFSETQ. The CDR3 has 13 amino acids. CDR3 region: CASSLLEPNEQYF. The CDR3 nucleotides are TGCGCCAGCAGTTTACTCGAGCCTAACGAGCAGTACTTC.

DNA of the CDR3: TGTGCCAGCAGCTCTTGGGACTGGGATCAGCCCCAGCATTTT. Its translation: CASSSWDWDQPQHF. The chain uses TRBV7-9 and TRBJ1-5; perhaps TRBD1 as D (5 bases). The CDR3 runs to 14 residues. The germline V gene has CDR1 SEHNR and CDR2 FQNEAQ (reference sequence). V lost 4 bases and J 5 bases, leaving 12 bases between the germline ends.

This clonotype was detected only a few times. V and J are TRBV2 and TRBJ2-5; D not certain. The CDR3 spans 13 residues. The V gene's germline CDR1 is SNHLY and CDR2 FYNNEI. The V end lost 4 bases, the J end lost 1 base, and 7 bases lay between the germline ends. The chain's CDR3 is CASSVRAQETQYF. The CDR3 bases are TGTGCCAGCAGTGTTCGCGCCCAAGAGACCCAGTACTTC.

The chain links TRBV6-1 to TRBJ2-7; TRBD1 might be the D (6 bases). The CDR3 is 14 residues long. CDR1 and CDR2 (germline): MNHNS, SASEGT. V was trimmed by 7 bases and J by 0 bases, leaving 13 bases between them. In DNA form, the CDR3 reads TGTGCCAGCAATCAGCTAGGGGGCTCCTACGAGCAGTACTTC. This gives the protein CASNQLGGSYEQYF.

The table lists this clonotype with a few counts. The CDR3 DNA reads TGTGCCAGCAGCTTCGACAGGGGGAGGTCGGAGACCCAGTACTTC. Protein: CASSFDRGRSETQYF. The V gene is TRBV7-2, the J gene TRBJ2-5, with TRBD1 matching 9 bases. The CDR3 length is 15 residues. Per the germline V gene, CDR1 is SGHTA and CDR2 is FQGNSA. V dropped 3 bases and J dropped 5; count of bases not matched to a gene: 7.

Comments on this clonotype: A read error may be the cause here, since a much bigger clone is one base away. This chain links TRBV4-2 with TRBJ2-7; unclear D gene. The CDR3 totals 13 residues. In germline, CDR1 is LGHNA, CDR2 YNFKEQ. V lost 4 bases and J 7 bases, leaving 14 bases between the germline ends. The CDR3 nucleotides read TGTGCCAGCAGCCCCCCCACGGGTTGGGAGCAGTACTTC. It codes for CASSPPTGWEQYF.

V usage is TRBV5-1 and J usage is TRBJ1-4; no definite D call. The length of the CDR3 is 13 residues. Germline loops: CDR1 SGHRS, CDR2 YFSETQ. The ends were cut back, 7 bases at V and 7 bases at J, with 14 bases in the middle. CDR3 DNA: TGCGCCAGCCACAACGGAGTTGGTGAAAAACTGTTTTTT. Protein product: CASHNGVGEKLFF.

The chain links TRBV10-2 to TRBJ1-1; no reliable D call. The CDR3 extends over 15 amino acids. In germline, CDR1 is WSHSY, CDR2 SAAADI. V was clipped by 0 bases and J by 5 bases, with 13 bases between them. The CDR3 loop reads CASSESSTGRTEAFF. The DNA of the CDR3 is TGCGCCAGCAGTGAGTCCTCAACCGGGCGGACTGAAGCTTTCTTT.

This clonotype was seen only a few times. V and J are TRBV7-2 and TRBJ2-4, with 8 bases that match TRBD1. The V and J ends lost 5 bases and 8 bases, in that order; junction bases with no gene match: 11. The CDR3 runs to 15 residues. CDR1 and CDR2 (germline): SGHTA, FQGNSA. The CDR3 DNA reads as TGTGCCAGCAGCCACGCCGGGACAGGAGAAGACATTCAGTACTTC. Translated, it gives CASSHAGTGEDIQYF.